This paragraph covers one T cell receptor beta chain sequence. Its specificity is not known. The sample originates from a study of T cells in localized non-small cell lung cancer. Findings and limits, study-wide: Maximal T cell clonality occurred in uninvolved adjacent lung, with tumor ranking below it.

Measured with immunoSEQ multiplex PCR; TCRdb has only the in-frame clones, and not every one. The table lists 25,000 to 30,000 clones, 85% to 90% of them singletons. The germline V gene has CDR1 WSHSY and CDR2 SAAADI. The CDR3 contains 13 residues. The junction had 5 bases not matched to a gene; V was cut back by 6 bases and J by 5 bases. The receptor comes from a female donor older than 55 with stage III squamous cell lung carcinoma. The J gene is TRBJ1-1, the V gene TRBV10-2, with TRBD1 identical over 8 bases. Sequencing used peripheral blood, obtained before any cancer treatment. The CDR3 loop is CASRDREGTEAFF. Written as DNA, the CDR3 is TGCGCCAGCAGGGACAGGGAAGGAACTGAAGCTTTCTTT.